The present T cell receptor (beta chain) was sequenced within a study of blood T cells in healthy people across ages. PCR was performed a second time for about 6 to 11 cycles using a sample-barcoded 5' primer and a J-beta primer mix. The authors tagged each cDNA molecule using a template-switch adaptor with 12 random nucleotides. TCRdb itself ran the 5' RACE reads through MiXCR, one entry per CDR3 protein. The sample has about 730,000 distinct CDR3 sequences, roughly 43% seen once. Trimming stripped 0 bases from V and 1 base from J, with 15 bases between. Looked up from germline, CDR1 is MNHEY and CDR2 is SVGEGT. The CDR3 is made up of 17 amino acids.

The clonotype was recovered from a woman aged 55-75 years in good health. This sequence joins TRBV6-2 or TRBV6-3 and TRBJ2-5; D might be TRBD2 (6 bases). Sequenced input: blood. The CDR3 sequence is CASSYSILASAQETQYF. The CDR3 nucleotides are TGTGCCAGCAGTTACTCGATTCTAGCGAGTGCCCAAGAGACCCAGTACTTC.